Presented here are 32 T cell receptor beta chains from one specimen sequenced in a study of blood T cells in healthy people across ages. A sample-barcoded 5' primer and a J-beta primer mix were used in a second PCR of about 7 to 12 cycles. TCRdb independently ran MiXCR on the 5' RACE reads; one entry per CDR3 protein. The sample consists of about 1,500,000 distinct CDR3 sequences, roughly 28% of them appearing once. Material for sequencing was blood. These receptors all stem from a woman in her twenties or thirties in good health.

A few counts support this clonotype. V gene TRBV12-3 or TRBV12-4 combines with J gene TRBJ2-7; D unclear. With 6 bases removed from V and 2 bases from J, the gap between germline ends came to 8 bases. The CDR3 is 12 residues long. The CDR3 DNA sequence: TGTGCCAGCAGCCCTCAACCCTACGAGCAGTACTTC. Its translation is CASSPQPYEQYF.

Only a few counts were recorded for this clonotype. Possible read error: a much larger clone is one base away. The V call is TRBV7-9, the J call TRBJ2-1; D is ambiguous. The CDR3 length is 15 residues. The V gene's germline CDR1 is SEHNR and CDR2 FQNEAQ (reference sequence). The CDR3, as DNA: TGTGCCAGCAGCGCCGGACGGTCCTCCTACAATGGGCAGTTCTTC. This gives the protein CASSAGRSSYNGQFF.

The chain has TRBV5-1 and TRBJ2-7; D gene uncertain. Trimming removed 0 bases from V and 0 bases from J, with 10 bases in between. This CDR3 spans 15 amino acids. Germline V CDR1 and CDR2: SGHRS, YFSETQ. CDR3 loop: CASSLARSDSYEQYF. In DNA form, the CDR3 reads TGCGCCAGCAGCTTGGCCAGGTCGGACTCCTACGAGCAGTACTTC.

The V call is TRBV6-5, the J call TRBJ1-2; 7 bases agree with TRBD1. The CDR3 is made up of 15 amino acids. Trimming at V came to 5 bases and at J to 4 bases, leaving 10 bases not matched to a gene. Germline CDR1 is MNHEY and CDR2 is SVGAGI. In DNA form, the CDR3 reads TGTGCCAGCAGTCCCTCGACAGGGAAAGGCTATGGCTACACCTTC. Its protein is CASSPSTGKGYGYTF.

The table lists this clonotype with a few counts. CDR3 in amino acids: CSARDLETGGTEAFF. In DNA, the CDR3 is TGCAGTGCTAGAGATCTGGAGACAGGGGGAACTGAAGCTTTCTTT. The chain carries TRBV20-1 and TRBJ1-1; TRBD1 matches 9 bases. The germline V gene encodes CDR1 DFQATT and CDR2 SNEGSKA (reference sequence). V dropped 0 bases and J dropped 5; count of bases not matched to a gene: 7. This CDR3 region has 15 residues.

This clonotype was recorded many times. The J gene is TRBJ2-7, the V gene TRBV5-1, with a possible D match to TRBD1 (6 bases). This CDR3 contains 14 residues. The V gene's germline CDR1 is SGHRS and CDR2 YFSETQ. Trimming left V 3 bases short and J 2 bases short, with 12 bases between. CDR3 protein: CASSYRDIPYEQYF. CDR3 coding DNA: TGCGCCAGCAGCTACCGGGACATCCCCTACGAGCAGTACTTC. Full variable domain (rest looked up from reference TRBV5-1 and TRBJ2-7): KAGVTQTPRYLIKTRGQQVTLSCSPISGHRSVSWYQQTPGQGLQFLFEYFSETQRNKGNFPGRFSGRQFSNSRSEMNVSTLELGDSALYLCASSYRDIPYEQYFGPGTRLTVT.

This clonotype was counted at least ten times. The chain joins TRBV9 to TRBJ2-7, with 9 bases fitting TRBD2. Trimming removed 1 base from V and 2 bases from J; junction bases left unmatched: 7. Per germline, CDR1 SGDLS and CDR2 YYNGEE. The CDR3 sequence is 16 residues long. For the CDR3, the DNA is TGTGCCAGCAGCGTATCCCCTAGCGGGACCACCTACGAGCAGTACTTC. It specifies CASSVSPSGTTYEQYF.

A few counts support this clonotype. In DNA, the CDR3 is TGTGCCAGCAGACAATTCCGGGACAGGGGGGCAGATACGCAGTATTTT. Protein sequence: CASRQFRDRGADTQYF. The chain has TRBV13 and TRBJ2-3; 11 nucleotides match TRBD1. The V gene end was trimmed by 6 bases and the J gene end by 4 bases; junction bases not matched to a gene: 9. CDR3 length equals 16 residues. The germline V gene encodes CDR1 PRHDT and CDR2 FYEKMQ (reference sequence).

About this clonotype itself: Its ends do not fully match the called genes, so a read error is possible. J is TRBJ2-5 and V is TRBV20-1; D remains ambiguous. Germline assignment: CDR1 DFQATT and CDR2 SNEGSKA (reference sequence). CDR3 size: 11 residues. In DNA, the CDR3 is TGCGGTGCCAGCACGAGGGAGACCCAGTACTTC. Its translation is CGASTRETQYF.

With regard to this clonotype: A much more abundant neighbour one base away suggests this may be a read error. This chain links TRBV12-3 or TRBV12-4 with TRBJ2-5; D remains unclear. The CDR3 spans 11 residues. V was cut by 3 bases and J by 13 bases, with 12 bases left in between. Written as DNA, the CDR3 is TGTGCCAGCAGTTTTGGATCGCTGCGGTACTTC. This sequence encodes CASSFGSLRYF.

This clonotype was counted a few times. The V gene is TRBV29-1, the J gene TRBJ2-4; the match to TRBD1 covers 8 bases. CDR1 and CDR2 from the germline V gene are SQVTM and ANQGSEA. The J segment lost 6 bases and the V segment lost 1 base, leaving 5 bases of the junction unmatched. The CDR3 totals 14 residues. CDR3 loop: CSVEVPGGINIQYF. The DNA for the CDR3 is TGCAGCGTTGAAGTCCCAGGGGGCATAAACATTCAGTACTTC.

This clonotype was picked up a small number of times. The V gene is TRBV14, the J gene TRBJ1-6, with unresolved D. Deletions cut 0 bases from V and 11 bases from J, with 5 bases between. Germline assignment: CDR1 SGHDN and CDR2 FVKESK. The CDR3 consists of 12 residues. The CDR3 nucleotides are TGTGCCAGCAGCCAAGAGAATCCACCCCTCCACTTT. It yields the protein CASSQENPPLHF.

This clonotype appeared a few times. The CDR3 nucleotides are TGTGCCTGGAGTGTGGTCTCTTACCGGGACAGGGCCTCCTACGAGCAGTACTTC. Its translation is CAWSVVSYRDRASYEQYF. This sequence joins TRBV30 and TRBJ2-7; 9 bases are a match to TRBD1. Germline CDR1 and CDR2: GTSNPN and SVGIG (reference sequence). The CDR3 consists of 18 residues. Trimming removed 0 bases from V and 0 bases from J; junction bases left unmatched: 12.

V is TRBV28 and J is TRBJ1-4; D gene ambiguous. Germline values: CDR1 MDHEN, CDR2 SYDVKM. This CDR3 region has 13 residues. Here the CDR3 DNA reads TGTGGGGTATACACACCAACTAATGAAAAACTGTTTTTT. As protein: CGVYTPTNEKLFF.

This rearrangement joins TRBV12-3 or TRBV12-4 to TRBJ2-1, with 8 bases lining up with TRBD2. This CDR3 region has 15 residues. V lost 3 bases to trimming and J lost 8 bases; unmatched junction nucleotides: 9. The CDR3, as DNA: TGTGCCAGCAGTTTTTGGCGGGAGGACGCTGATGAGCAGTTCTTC. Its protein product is CASSFWREDADEQFF.

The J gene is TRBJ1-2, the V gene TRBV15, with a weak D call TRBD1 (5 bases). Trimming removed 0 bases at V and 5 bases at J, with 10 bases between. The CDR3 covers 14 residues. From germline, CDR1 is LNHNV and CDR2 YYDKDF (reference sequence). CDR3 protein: CATSREAGSYGYTF. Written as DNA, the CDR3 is TGTGCCACCAGCAGAGAGGCAGGGTCTTATGGCTACACCTTC. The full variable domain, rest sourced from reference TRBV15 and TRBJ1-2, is DAMVIQNPRYQVTQFGKPVTLSCSQTLNHNVMYWYQQKSSQAPKLLFHYYDKDFNNEADTPDNFQSRRPNTSFCFLDIRSPGLGDTAMYLCATSREAGSYGYTFGSGTRLTVV.

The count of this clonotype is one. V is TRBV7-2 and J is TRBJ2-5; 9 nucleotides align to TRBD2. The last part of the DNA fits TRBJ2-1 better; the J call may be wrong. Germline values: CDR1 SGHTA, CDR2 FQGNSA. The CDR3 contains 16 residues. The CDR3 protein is CASSLGAGGPVDTQFF. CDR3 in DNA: TGTGCCAGCAGCTTAGGGGCGGGAGGGCCGGTAGATACCCAGTTCTTC.

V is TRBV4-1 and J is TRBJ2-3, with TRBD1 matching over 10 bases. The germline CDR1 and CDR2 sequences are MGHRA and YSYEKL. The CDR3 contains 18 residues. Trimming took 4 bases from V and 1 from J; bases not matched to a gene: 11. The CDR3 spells CASSPARGQGTGTDTQYF. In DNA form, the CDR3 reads TGCGCCAGCAGCCCAGCAAGGGGACAGGGGACCGGCACAGATACGCAGTATTTT.

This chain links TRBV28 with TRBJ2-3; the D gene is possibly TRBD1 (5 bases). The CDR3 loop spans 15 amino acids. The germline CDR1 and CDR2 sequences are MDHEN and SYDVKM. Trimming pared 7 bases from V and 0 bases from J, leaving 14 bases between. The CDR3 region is CASTRSDISTDTQYF. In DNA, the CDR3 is TGTGCCAGCACCCGCTCGGACATCAGCACAGATACGCAGTATTTT. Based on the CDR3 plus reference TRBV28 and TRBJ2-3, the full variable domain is DVKVTQSSRYLVKRTGEKVFLECVQDMDHENMFWYRQDPGLGLRLIYFSYDVKMKEKGDIPEGYSVSREKKERFSLILESASTNQTSMYLCASTRSDISTDTQYFGPGTRLTVL.

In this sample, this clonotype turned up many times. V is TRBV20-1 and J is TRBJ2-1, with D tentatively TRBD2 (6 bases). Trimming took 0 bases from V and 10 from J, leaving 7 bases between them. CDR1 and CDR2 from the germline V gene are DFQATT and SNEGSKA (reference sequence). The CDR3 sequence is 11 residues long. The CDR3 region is CSARDRGEQFF. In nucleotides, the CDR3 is TGCAGTGCTAGAGATCGGGGGGAGCAGTTCTTC.

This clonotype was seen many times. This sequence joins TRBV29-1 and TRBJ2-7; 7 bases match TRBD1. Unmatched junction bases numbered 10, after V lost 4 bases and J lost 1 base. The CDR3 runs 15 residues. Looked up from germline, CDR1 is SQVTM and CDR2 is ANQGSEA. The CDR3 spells CSVVPNRGNSYEQYF. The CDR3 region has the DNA TGCAGCGTTGTCCCCAACAGGGGCAATTCCTACGAGCAGTACTTC.

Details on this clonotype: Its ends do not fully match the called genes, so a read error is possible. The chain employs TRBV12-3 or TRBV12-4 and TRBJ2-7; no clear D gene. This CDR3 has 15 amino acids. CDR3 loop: CASSLGGVSSYGQYF. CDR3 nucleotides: TGTGCCAGCAGTTTAGGTGGGGTTAGCTCCTACGGGCAGTACTTC.

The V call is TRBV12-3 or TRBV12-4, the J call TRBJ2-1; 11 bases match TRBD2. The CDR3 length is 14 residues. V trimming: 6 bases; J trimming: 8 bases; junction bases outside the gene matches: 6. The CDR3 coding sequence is TGTGCCAGCAGACTTAGCGGGGGGGTGGATGAGCAGTTCTTC. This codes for CASRLSGGVDEQFF.

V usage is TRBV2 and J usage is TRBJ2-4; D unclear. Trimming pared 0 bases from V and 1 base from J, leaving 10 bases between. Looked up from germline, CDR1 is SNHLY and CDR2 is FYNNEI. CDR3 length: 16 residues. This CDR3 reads CASSEAVLGAKNIQYF. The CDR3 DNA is TGTGCCAGCAGTGAAGCTGTATTAGGGGCCAAAAACATTCAGTACTTC.

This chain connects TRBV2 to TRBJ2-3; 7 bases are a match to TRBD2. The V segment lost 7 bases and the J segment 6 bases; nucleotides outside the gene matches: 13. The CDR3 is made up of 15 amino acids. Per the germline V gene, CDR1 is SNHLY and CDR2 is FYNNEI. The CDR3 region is CASKGPSGGQDTQYF. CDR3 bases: TGTGCCAGCAAAGGGCCCTCGGGGGGTCAGGATACGCAGTATTTT.

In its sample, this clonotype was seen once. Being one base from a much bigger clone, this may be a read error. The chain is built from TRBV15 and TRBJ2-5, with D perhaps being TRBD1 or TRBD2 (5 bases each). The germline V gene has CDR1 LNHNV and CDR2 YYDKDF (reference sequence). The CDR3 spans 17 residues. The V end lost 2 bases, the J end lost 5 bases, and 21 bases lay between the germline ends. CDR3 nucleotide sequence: TGTGCCACCAGCAGACTCTCGGGGCAGGAAGGGAAGGAGACCCAGTACTTC. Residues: CATSRLSGQEGKETQYF.

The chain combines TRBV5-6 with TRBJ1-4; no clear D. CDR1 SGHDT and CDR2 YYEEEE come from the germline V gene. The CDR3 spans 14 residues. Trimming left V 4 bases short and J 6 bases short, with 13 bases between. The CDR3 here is CASSLVSVDEKLFF. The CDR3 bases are TGTGCCAGCAGCCTGGTGAGCGTGGATGAAAAACTGTTTTTT.

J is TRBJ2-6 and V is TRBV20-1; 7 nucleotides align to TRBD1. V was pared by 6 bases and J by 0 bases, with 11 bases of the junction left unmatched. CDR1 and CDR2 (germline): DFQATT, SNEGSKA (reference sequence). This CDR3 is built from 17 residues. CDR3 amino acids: CSAAVRTGASGANVLTF. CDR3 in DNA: TGCAGTGCCGCAGTCCGGACAGGTGCCTCTGGGGCCAACGTCCTGACTTTC.

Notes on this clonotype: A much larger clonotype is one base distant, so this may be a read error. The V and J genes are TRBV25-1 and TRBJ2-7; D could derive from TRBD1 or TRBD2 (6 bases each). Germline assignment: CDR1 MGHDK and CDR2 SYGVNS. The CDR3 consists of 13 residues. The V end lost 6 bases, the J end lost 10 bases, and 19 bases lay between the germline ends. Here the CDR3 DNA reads TGTGCCAGCAGGGGATACTACAGGGAGGTACAGTACTTC. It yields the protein CASRGYYREVQYF.

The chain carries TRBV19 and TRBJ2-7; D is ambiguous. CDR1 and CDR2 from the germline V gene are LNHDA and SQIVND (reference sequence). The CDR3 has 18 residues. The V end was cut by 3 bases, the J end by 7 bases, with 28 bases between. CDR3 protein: CASSIEYGSLSPYNEQYF. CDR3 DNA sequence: TGTGCCAGTAGTATTGAGTACGGGTCTCTCAGCCCCTACAATGAGCAGTACTTC.

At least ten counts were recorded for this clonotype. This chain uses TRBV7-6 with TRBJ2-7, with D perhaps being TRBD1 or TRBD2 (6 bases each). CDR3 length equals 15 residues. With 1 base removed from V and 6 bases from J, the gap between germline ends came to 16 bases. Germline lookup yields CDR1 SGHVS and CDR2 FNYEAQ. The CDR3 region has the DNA TGTGCCAGCAGCTTAGGCGGGGCAGGGGAGTCCGAGCAGTACTTC. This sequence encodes CASSLGGAGESEQYF.

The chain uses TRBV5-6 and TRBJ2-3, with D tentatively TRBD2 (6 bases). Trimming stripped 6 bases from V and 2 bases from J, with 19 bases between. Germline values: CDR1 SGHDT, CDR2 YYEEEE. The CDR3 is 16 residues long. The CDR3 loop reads CASTSIRGWHTDTQYF. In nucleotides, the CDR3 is TGTGCCAGCACCTCAATCCGGGGGTGGCACACAGATACGCAGTATTTT.